This record looks at one TCR beta chain sequence and its context. The CDR3 has 13 amino acids. From germline, CDR1 is LGHDT and CDR2 YNNKEL (reference sequence). Trimming took 1 base from V and 5 from J, leaving 3 bases between them. The data belong to a study of blood T cell repertoires in COVID-19. The method was immunoSEQ multiplex PCR; TCRdb's version includes in-frame clones alone and lacks a portion of them. The table lists around 110,000 clones, roughly 80% of them singletons. Sequencing input: peripheral blood. V usage is TRBV3-1 (or the pseudogene TRBV3-2) and J usage is TRBJ1-6; D is uncertain. The TCR was taken from a human donor in a cohort sampled during active COVID-19. In DNA, the CDR3 is TGTGCCAGCAGCCAAGTCGATAATTCACCCCTCCACTTT. As protein: CASSQVDNSPLHF.